This T cell receptor (beta chain) was found in a study of blood T cell repertoires in COVID-19. Study details: Sources were T cells, B-cell-depleted T cells, or PBMCs; the material itself was cDNA or gDNA.

The assay was immunoSEQ multiplex PCR, and TCRdb's table has in-frame clones only and misses some. The sample has about 90,000 clones, approximately 80% seen once. CDR3 length equals 15 residues. Per the germline V gene, CDR1 is SGHVS and CDR2 is FQNEAQ. V was shortened by 5 bases and J by 6 bases, with 16 bases between the two germline ends. This sequence was found in a woman aged 70 to 79 with active or convalescent COVID-19. Sequenced material: peripheral blood. This chain links TRBV7-8 with TRBJ1-4; D perhaps matches TRBD1 (5 bases). The CDR3: CASSPTGRADEKLFF. The CDR3 DNA reads as TGTGCCAGCAGCCCTACAGGACGGGCGGATGAAAAACTGTTTTTT.